Listed below are T cell receptor beta chains from one sample, sequenced in a study of blood T cell repertoires in COVID-19. Sequencing used immunoSEQ multiplex PCR; TCRdb keeps in-frame clones, though not all of them. The table has hundreds of thousands of clones, more than 80% seen once. Sequencing was done on a sample of PBMCs or T cells enriched from blood (not recorded which). These receptors were obtained from a man younger than 40 who had recovered from COVID-19. Both conserved end residues are trimmed from each CDR3.

cdr3_aa v_call
ASSATGLAGGELF TRBV9
ASSLRQGARGGYT TRBV11-2
ASSPVITRDRVPT TRBV4-1
ASSVTQGLPYNEQF TRBV19
ASSLAGDYNEQF TRBV7-7
ASSSLFEGAYEQY TRBV7-8
AWSVGQTNYGYT TRBV30
ASSIDRQNSPLH TRBV19
ASRNQGYGYT TRBV6-5
ASSSGSLGKTQY TRBV2
ASSPSMGQSPPLH TRBV28
ATSDSALAQGYNEQF TRBV24-1
ASSEAQGGSEQY TRBV10-1
ASETGLSPLH TRBV30
ASSNNRGRDTGELF TRBV2
ASSSGTSGSGEQF TRBV5-4
ASSSLAGVSEQY TRBV4-1
ASRGNTDTQY TRBV11-3
ASSPSLEETQY TRBV5-1
SVQPWSTEAF TRBV29-1
ASSQGAQYT TRBV3-1/TRBV3-2
ASSQGLASSYEQY TRBV4-1
ASSIGQGIGEKLF TRBV19
ASSQDLAGGREQY TRBV3-1/TRBV3-2
ASGVGAQETQY TRBV5-1
ATETSAGGSYEQY TRBV28
SASAGGTFLNEKLF TRBV20-1
TSGTGENQPQH TRBV1
ASSLALSGSTGELF TRBV11-3
AWRGESNYGYT TRBV30
ASSPMGGLTNEKLF TRBV7-9